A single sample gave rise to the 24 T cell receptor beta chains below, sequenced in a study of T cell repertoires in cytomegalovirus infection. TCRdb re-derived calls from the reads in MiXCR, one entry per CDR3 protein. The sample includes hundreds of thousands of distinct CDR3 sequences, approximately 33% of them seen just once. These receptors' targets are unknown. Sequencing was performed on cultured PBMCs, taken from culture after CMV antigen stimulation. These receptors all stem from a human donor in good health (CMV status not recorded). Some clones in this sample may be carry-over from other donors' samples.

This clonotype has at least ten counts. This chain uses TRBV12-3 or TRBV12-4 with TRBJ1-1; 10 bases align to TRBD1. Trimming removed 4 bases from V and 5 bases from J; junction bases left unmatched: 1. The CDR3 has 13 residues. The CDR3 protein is CASSWDRGTEAFF. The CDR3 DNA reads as TGTGCCAGCAGTTGGGACAGGGGAACTGAAGCTTTCTTT.

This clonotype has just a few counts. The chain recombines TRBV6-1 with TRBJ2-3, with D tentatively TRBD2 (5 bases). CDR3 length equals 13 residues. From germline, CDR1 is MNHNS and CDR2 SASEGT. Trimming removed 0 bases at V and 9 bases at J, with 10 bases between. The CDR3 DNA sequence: TGTGCCAGCAGTGAAGCGGCGAAGCGGACGCAGTATTTT. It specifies CASSEAAKRTQYF.

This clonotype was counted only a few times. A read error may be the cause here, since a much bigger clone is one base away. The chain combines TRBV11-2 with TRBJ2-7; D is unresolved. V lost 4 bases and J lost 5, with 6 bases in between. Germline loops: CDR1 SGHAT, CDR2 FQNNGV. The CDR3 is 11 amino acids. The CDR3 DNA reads TGTGCCAGCAGCTCCCCCAACGAGCAGTACTTC. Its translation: CASSSPNEQYF.

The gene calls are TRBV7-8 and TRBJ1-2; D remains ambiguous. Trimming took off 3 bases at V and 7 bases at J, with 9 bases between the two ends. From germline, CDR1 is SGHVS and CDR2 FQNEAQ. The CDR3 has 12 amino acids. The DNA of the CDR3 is TGTGCCAGCAGCTTTTGGTTGGCTGGCTACACCTTC. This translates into CASSFWLAGYTF.

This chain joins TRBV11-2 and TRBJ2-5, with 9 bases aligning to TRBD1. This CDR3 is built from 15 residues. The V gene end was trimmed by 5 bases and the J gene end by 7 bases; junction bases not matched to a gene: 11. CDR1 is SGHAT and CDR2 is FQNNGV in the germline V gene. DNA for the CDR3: TGTGCCAGCAGCGCCCTTCGGGACAGGGCCGGGACCCAGTACTTC. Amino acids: CASSALRDRAGTQYF. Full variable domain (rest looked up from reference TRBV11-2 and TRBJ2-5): EAGVAQSPRYKIIEKRQSVAFWCNPISGHATLYWYQQILGQGPKLLIQFQNNGVVDDSQLPKDRFSAERLKGVDSTLKIQPAKLEDSAVYLCASSALRDRAGTQYFGPGTRLLVL.

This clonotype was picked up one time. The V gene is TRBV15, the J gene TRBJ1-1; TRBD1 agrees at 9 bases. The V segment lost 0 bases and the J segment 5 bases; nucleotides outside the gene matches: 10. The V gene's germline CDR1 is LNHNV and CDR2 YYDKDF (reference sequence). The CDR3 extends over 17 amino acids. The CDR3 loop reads CATSRDLQGAGVTEAFF. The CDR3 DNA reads TGTGCCACCAGCAGAGACCTACAGGGGGCTGGTGTTACTGAAGCTTTCTTT.

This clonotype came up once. CDR3: CASSVLAGYTDTQYF. CDR3 nucleotide sequence: TGTGCCAGCAGTGTTCTAGCGGGGTACACAGATACGCAGTATTTT. The V gene is TRBV6-6, the J gene TRBJ2-3, with TRBD2 matching over 9 bases. V was clipped by 5 bases and J by 2 bases; unmatched bases: 5. The CDR3 has 15 residues. Germline V gene lookup returns CDR1 MNHNY and CDR2 SVGAGI (reference sequence).

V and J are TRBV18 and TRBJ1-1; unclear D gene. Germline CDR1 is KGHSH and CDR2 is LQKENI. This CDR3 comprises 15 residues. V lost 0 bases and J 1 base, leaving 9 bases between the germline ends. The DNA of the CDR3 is TGTGCCAGCTCACCACCGAGTCTGGGGAACACTGAAGCTTTCTTT. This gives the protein CASSPPSLGNTEAFF.

This CDR3 reads CASSYSRYRGSGNTIYF. CDR3 nucleotides: TGTGCCAGCAGTTACTCGAGGTACAGGGGCTCTGGAAACACCATATATTTT. The rearrangement links TRBV6-7 to TRBJ1-3; 7 positions agree with TRBD1. TRBV6-7 is assigned to the ORF class and has an uncertain function. The CDR3 totals 17 residues. V lost 0 bases to trimming and J lost 0 bases; unmatched junction nucleotides: 5.

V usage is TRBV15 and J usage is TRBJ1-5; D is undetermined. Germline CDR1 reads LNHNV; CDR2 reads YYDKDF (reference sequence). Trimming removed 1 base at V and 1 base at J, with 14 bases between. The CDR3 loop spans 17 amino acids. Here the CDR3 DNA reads TGTGCCACCAGCAGAGTGCCCGGCTCCGCCAGCAATCAGCCCCAGCATTTT. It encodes CATSRVPGSASNQPQHF.

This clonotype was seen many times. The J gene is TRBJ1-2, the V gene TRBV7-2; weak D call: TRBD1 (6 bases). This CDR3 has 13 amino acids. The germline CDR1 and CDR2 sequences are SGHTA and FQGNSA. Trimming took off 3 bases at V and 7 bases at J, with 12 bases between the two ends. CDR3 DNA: TGTGCCAGCAGCTTTTACAGGGATGGTGGCTACACCTTC. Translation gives CASSFYRDGGYTF.

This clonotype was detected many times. The CDR3 protein is CASSLEGSSGAYNEQFF. The CDR3 nucleotides read TGTGCCAGCAGCTTAGAGGGGTCTAGCGGGGCCTACAATGAGCAGTTCTTC. The chain joins TRBV7-8 to TRBJ2-1, with TRBD2 identical over 9 bases. The CDR3 runs to 17 residues. CDR1 is SGHVS and CDR2 is FQNEAQ in the germline V gene. V shed 1 base and J 2 bases; nucleotides not matched to a gene: 6. The full variable domain, its missing parts supplied by reference TRBV7-8 and TRBJ2-1, is GAGVSQSPRYKVAKRGQDVALRCDPISGHVSLFWYQQALGQGPEFLTYFQNEAQLDKSGLPSDRFFAERPEGSVSTLKIQRTQQEDSAVYLCASSLEGSSGAYNEQFFGPGTRLTVL.

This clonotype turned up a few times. The CDR3 loop is CASSNGGGPTDTQYF. The CDR3 region has the DNA TGCGCCAGCAGCAACGGGGGGGGACCCACAGATACGCAGTATTTT. The chain recombines TRBV5-1 with TRBJ2-3; TRBD2 matches at 8 bases. In germline, CDR1 is SGHRS, CDR2 YFSETQ. Unmatched junction bases numbered 6, after V lost 4 bases and J lost 2 bases. CDR3 length equals 15 residues.

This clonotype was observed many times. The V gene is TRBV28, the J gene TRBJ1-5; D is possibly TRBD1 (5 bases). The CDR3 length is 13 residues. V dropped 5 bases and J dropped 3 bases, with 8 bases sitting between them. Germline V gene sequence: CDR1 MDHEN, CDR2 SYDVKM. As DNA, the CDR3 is TGTGCCAGCAGTCGGGACCTCAATCAGCCCCAGCATTTT. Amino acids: CASSRDLNQPQHF.

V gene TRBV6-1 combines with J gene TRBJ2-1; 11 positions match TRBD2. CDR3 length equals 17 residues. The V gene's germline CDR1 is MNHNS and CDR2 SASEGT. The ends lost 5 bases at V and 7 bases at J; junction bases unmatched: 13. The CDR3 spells CASSRKIAGGPRNEQFF. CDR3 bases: TGTGCCAGCAGTCGTAAAATAGCGGGAGGGCCGAGGAATGAGCAGTTCTTC.

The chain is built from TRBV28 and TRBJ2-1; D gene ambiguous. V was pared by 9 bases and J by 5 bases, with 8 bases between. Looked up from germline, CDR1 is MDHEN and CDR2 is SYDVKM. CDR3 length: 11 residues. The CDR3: CASESNNEQFF. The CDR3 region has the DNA TGTGCCAGTGAAAGCAACAATGAGCAGTTCTTC.

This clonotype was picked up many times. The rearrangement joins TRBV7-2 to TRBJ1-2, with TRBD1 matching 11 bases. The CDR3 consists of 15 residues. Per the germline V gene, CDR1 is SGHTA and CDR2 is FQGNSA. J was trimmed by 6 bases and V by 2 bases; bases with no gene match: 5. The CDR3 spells CASSLPGTGGDGYTF. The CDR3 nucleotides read TGTGCCAGCAGCTTACCCGGGACAGGGGGAGATGGCTACACCTTC. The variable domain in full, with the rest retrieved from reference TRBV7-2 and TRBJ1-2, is GAGVSQSPSNKVTEKGKDVELRCDPISGHTALYWYRQSLGQGLEFLIYFQGNSAPDKSGLPSDRFSAERTGGSVSTLTIQRTQQEDSAVYLCASSLPGTGGDGYTFGSGTRLTVV.

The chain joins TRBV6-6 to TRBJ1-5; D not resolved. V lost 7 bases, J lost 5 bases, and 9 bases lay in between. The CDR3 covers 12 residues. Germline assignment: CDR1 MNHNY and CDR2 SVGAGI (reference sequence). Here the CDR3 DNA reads TGTGCCAGCAACCCTTGGGATCAGCCCCAGCATTTT. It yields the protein CASNPWDQPQHF.

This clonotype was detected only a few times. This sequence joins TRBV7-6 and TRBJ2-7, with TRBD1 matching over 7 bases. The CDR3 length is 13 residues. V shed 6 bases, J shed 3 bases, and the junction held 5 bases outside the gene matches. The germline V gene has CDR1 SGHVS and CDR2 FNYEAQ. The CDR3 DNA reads TGTGCCAGCAGTCGGGGACAGAACTACGAGCAGTACTTC. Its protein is CASSRGQNYEQYF. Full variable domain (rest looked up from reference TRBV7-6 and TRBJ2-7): GAGVSQSPRYKVTKRGQDVALRCDPISGHVSLYWYRQALGQGPEFLTYFNYEAQQDKSGLPNDRFSAERPEGSISTLTIQRTEQRDSAMYRCASSRGQNYEQYFGPGTRLTVT.

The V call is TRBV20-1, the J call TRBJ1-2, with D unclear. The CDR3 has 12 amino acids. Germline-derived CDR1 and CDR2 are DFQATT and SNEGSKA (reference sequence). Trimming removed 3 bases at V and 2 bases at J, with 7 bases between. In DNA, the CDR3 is TGCAGTGCTAGCGAACAAAACTATGGCTACACCTTC. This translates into CSASEQNYGYTF.

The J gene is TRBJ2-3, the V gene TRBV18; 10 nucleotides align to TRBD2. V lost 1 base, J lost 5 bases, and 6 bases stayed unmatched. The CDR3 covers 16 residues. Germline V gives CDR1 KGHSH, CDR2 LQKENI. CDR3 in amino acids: CASSPLAGGPQDTQYF. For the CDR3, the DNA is TGTGCCAGCTCACCACTAGCGGGGGGCCCTCAAGATACGCAGTATTTT.

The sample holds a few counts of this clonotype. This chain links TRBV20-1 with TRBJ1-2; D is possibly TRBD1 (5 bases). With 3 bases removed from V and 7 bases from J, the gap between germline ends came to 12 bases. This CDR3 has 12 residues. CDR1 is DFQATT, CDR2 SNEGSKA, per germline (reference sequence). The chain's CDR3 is CSASRRGSGYTF. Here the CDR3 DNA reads TGCAGTGCTAGTAGGCGGGGGTCTGGCTACACCTTC.

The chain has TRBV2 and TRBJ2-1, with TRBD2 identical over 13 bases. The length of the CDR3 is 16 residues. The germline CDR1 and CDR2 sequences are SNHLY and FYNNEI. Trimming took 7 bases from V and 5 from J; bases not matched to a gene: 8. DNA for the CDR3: TGTGCCAGCACCACCACGGGACTAGCGGGAAACAATGAGCAGTTCTTC. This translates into CASTTTGLAGNNEQFF. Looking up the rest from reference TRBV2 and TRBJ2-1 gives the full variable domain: EPEVTQTPSHQVTQMGQEVILRCVPISNHLYFYWYRQILGQKVEFLVSFYNNEISEKSEIFDDQFSVERPDGSNFTLKIRSTKLEDSAMYFCASTTTGLAGNNEQFFGPGTRLTVL.

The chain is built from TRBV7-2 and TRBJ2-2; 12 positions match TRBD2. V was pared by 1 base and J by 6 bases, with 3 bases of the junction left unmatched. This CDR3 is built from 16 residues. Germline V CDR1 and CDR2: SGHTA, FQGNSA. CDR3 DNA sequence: TGTGCCAGCAGCTTAGTGCTAGCGGGGGGGTCCGGGGAGCTGTTTTTT. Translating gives CASSLVLAGGSGELFF.